Shown below are 20 T cell receptor beta chains from a single sample sequenced in a study of blood T cell repertoires in COVID-19. Only in-frame clones appear in the TCRdb table, and some are missing; sequencing was by immunoSEQ multiplex PCR. The sample has 50,000 to 70,000 clones; about three quarters are singletons. Sequenced sample: peripheral blood. The source is a man aged 45-65 years with active or convalescent COVID-19.

The chain is built from TRBV7-9 and TRBJ2-1, with 7 bases matching TRBD1. Germline V CDR1 and CDR2: SEHNR, FQNEAQ (reference sequence). The trim removed 0 bases at V and 6 bases at J, leaving 5 bases unmatched. The length of the CDR3 is 15 residues. DNA for the CDR3: TGTGCCAGCAGCTTAGCGGGACAGAGAGGCAATGAGCAGTTCTTC. Translation gives CASSLAGQRGNEQFF.

This rearrangement joins TRBV11-3 to TRBJ2-3, with TRBD2 identical over 9 bases. Germline-derived CDR1 and CDR2 are SGHNT and YENEEA. The CDR3 extends over 15 amino acids. Trimming at V came to 1 base and at J to 6 bases, leaving 5 bases not matched to a gene. The CDR3 bases are TGTGCCAGCAGCTTAGGATTAGCGGGAGCGGATACGCAGTATTTT. Translation gives CASSLGLAGADTQYF.

The V gene is TRBV19, the J gene TRBJ2-4, with TRBD1 identical over 7 bases. V was pared by 6 bases and J by 8 bases, with 13 bases of the junction left unmatched. The CDR3 loop spans 15 amino acids. Looked up from germline, CDR1 is LNHDA and CDR2 is SQIVND (reference sequence). In DNA form, the CDR3 reads TGTGCCAGTAGCCCTCTGAGACAGGGAAAGGACATTCAGTACTTC. As protein: CASSPLRQGKDIQYF.

V gene TRBV30 combines with J gene TRBJ1-1; no clear D gene. CDR1 and CDR2 (germline): GTSNPN, SVGIG (reference sequence). V lost 5 bases, J lost 5 bases, and 12 bases lay in between. The CDR3 runs 12 residues. CDR3 coding DNA: TGTGCCTGGGCCGCCGAGGAGACTGAAGCTTTCTTT. Translating gives CAWAAEETEAFF.

The J gene is TRBJ1-1, the V gene TRBV30; TRBD1 might be the D (6 bases). CDR3 length: 15 residues. Germline assignment: CDR1 GTSNPN and CDR2 SVGIG (reference sequence). Trimming pared 0 bases from V and 5 bases from J, leaving 16 bases between. The chain's CDR3 is CAWSVGGRGGTEAFF. Here the CDR3 DNA reads TGTGCCTGGAGTGTCGGCGGCAGGGGCGGGACTGAAGCTTTCTTT.

V is TRBV9 and J is TRBJ2-1, with D maybe TRBD1 (5 bases). Germline lookup yields CDR1 SGDLS and CDR2 YYNGEE. Trimming left V 3 bases short and J 7 bases short, with 14 bases between. This CDR3 spans 14 amino acids. CDR3 nucleotides: TGTGCCAGCAGCGAAGGTGGGGCCAGAAATGAGCAGTTCTTC. It encodes CASSEGGARNEQFF.

The chain links TRBV30 to TRBJ1-2; D gene ambiguous. The CDR3 consists of 13 residues. Germline V gene sequence: CDR1 GTSNPN, CDR2 SVGIG (reference sequence). V lost 0 bases to trimming and J lost 2 bases, with 7 bases between them. The CDR3 loop reads CAWSVQLNYGYTF. The CDR3 DNA sequence: TGTGCCTGGAGTGTACAGCTGAACTATGGCTACACCTTC.

This chain links TRBV19 with TRBJ1-6; D is perhaps TRBD1 (6 bases). Germline V CDR1 and CDR2: LNHDA, SQIVND (reference sequence). The CDR3 runs to 16 residues. Trimming took off 5 bases at V and 2 bases at J, with 13 bases between the two ends. For the CDR3, the DNA is TGTGCCAGTAGTGTCCAGGGGATACCCTATAATTCACCCCTCCACTTT. Its protein product is CASSVQGIPYNSPLHF.

This clone appeared many times. V and J are TRBV7-8 and TRBJ2-3; D is perhaps TRBD2 (6 bases). V dropped 5 bases and J dropped 5 bases, with 20 bases sitting between them. The CDR3 contains 16 residues. The germline V gene has CDR1 SGHVS and CDR2 FQNEAQ. CDR3 amino acids: CASSTPTSTGVDTQYF. CDR3 DNA sequence: TGTGCCAGCAGCACGCCGACTAGTACAGGAGTAGATACGCAGTATTTT. Combining the CDR3 with reference TRBV7-8 and TRBJ2-3 gives the whole variable domain GAGVSQSPRYKVAKRGQDVALRCDPISGHVSLFWYQQALGQGPEFLTYFQNEAQLDKSGLPSDRFFAERPEGSVSTLKIQRTQQEDSAVYLCASSTPTSTGVDTQYFGPGTRLTVL.

The rearrangement uses TRBV11-2 and TRBJ2-2; the match to TRBD1 covers 8 bases. The V and J ends lost 1 base and 0 bases, in that order; junction bases with no gene match: 1. Germline CDR1 reads SGHAT; CDR2 reads FQNNGV. The CDR3 runs 16 residues. The CDR3 sequence: CASSLAGGANTGELFF. The CDR3, as DNA: TGTGCCAGCAGCTTAGCAGGGGGCGCGAACACCGGGGAGCTGTTTTTT.

This rearrangement joins TRBV19 to TRBJ2-5; D unclear. The germline CDR1 and CDR2 sequences are LNHDA and SQIVND (reference sequence). Deletions cut 2 bases from V and 5 bases from J, with 12 bases between. There are 14 residues in the CDR3. The CDR3: CASSISAGGETQYF. In DNA form, the CDR3 reads TGTGCCAGTAGTATAAGCGCTGGTGGGGAGACCCAGTACTTC. The full variable domain, completed using reference TRBV19 and TRBJ2-5, is DGGITQSPKYLFRKEGQNVTLSCEQNLNHDAMYWYRQDPGQGLRLIYYSQIVNDFQKGDIAEGYSVSREKKESFPLTVTSAQKNPTAFYLCASSISAGGETQYFGPGTRLLVL.

The rearrangement joins TRBV7-3 to TRBJ1-1, with TRBD1 as a possible D gene (5 bases). Germline V gene sequence: CDR1 SGHTA, CDR2 FQGTGA. V was shortened by 5 bases and J by 3 bases, with 13 bases between the two germline ends. This CDR3 has 14 residues. CDR3 sequence reads: CASSPLGGDTEAFF. CDR3 nucleotide sequence: TGTGCCAGCAGCCCACTTGGAGGGGACACTGAAGCTTTCTTT.

Only one count was recorded for this clone. V gene TRBV19 combines with J gene TRBJ1-5, with 7 bases aligning to TRBD1. The germline CDR1 and CDR2 sequences are LNHDA and SQIVND (reference sequence). This CDR3 has 15 amino acids. J gave up 6 bases and V 5 bases, and 10 bases lay outside the gene matches. CDR3 DNA sequence: TGTGCCAGTAGTGCCGGACAGGCCCGGGGTCAGCCCCAGCATTTT. Its translation: CASSAGQARGQPQHF.

This chain joins TRBV7-2 and TRBJ2-7; perhaps TRBD1 as D (5 bases). Trimming pared 5 bases from V and 3 bases from J, leaving 26 bases between. The CDR3 has 18 amino acids. Germline V gene sequence: CDR1 SGHTA, CDR2 FQGNSA. CDR3 DNA: TGTGCCAGCAGCCTCGGCCTTAGCAGGCAAAGGGGTTTCTACGAGCAGTACTTC. Its protein is CASSLGLSRQRGFYEQYF.

The chain carries TRBV5-6 and TRBJ1-2, with 10 bases that match TRBD1. The germline gives CDR1 SGHDT, CDR2 YYEEEE. The V and J ends lost 4 bases and 2 bases, in that order; junction bases with no gene match: 2. The CDR3 loop spans 14 amino acids. CDR3 bases: TGTGCCAGCAGCGACAGGGGGCGGAACTATGGCTACACCTTC. Translated, it gives CASSDRGRNYGYTF.

The chain links TRBV5-1 to TRBJ2-5; tentative D call: TRBD2 (7 bases). The V end was cut by 2 bases, the J end by 3 bases, with 14 bases between. CDR1 SGHRS and CDR2 YFSETQ come from the germline V gene. This CDR3 has 15 residues. The CDR3 sequence: CASSFSGGLKETQYF. The CDR3 DNA is TGCGCCAGCAGCTTCTCGGGGGGCTTAAAAGAGACCCAGTACTTC.

The CDR3, as DNA: TGCAGCGTTGAACCTATTTGGACAGGGACTGAAGCTTTCTTT. It codes for CSVEPIWTGTEAFF. This rearrangement joins TRBV29-1 to TRBJ1-1; 8 positions agree with TRBD1. With V trimmed by 2 bases and J by 5 bases, 7 bases remained unmatched. Germline V gene data show CDR1 as SQVTM and CDR2 as ANQGSEA. The CDR3 consists of 14 residues.

The V call is TRBV7-2, the J call TRBJ1-5; the D gene is possibly TRBD1 (5 bases). V was shortened by 1 base and J by 9 bases, with 13 bases between the two germline ends. The germline CDR1 and CDR2 sequences are SGHTA and FQGNSA. The CDR3 consists of 14 residues. CDR3: CASSLDQGMRPQHF. The CDR3 DNA reads TGTGCCAGCAGCTTAGATCAGGGAATGAGGCCCCAGCATTTT.

The chain has TRBV25-1 and TRBJ2-1; 9 positions match TRBD1. Germline V gene lookup returns CDR1 MGHDK and CDR2 SYGVNS. The CDR3 has 13 amino acids. Trimming cost V 4 bases and J 7 bases; bases outside gene matches: 2. This chain's CDR3 is CASSVGQGNEQFF. The CDR3 DNA follows: TGTGCCAGCAGTGTTGGACAGGGGAATGAGCAGTTCTTC.

The CDR3 spells CASSYRRGNTEAFF. The DNA for the CDR3 is TGTGCCAGCAGTTACCGCCGAGGAAACACTGAAGCTTTCTTT. The genes are TRBV2 and TRBJ1-1; D is ambiguous. CDR3 size: 14 residues. Between the trimmed V and J ends, which lost 5 bases and 2 bases, there was a span of 12 bases. Germline V gene data show CDR1 as SNHLY and CDR2 as FYNNEI.